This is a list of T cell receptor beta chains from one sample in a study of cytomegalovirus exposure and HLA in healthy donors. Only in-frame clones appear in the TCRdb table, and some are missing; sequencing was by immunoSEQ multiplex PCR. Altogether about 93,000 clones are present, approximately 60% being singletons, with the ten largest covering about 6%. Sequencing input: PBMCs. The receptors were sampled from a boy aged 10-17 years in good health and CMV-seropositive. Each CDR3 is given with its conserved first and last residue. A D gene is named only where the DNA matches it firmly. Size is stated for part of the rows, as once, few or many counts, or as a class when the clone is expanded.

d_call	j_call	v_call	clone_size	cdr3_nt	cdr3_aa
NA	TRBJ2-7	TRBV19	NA	TGTGCCAGTAGTATGCGGGACAGCTCCTACGAGCAGTACTTC	CASSMRDSSYEQYF
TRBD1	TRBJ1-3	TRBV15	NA	TGTGCCACCAGCCGGGACAGGGGGCTCGGAAACACCATATATTTT	CATSRDRGLGNTIYF
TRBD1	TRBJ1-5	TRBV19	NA	TGTGCCAGTAGTATCACAGGGGCGGGTCAGCCCCAGCATTTT	CASSITGAGQPQHF
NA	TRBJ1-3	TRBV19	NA	TGTGCCAGTAGTATACCGGTACAGACCTCTGGAAACACCATATATTTT	CASSIPVQTSGNTIYF
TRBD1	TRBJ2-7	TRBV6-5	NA	TGTGCCAGCAGTTACTCCGGGACAGGGGGTGACTACGAGCAGTACTTC	CASSYSGTGGDYEQYF
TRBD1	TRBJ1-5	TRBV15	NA	TGTGCCACCAGCAGAGATATAGGGACAGGGTTTCAGCCCCAGCATTTT	CATSRDIGTGFQPQHF
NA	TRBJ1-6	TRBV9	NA	TGTGCCAGCAGCGTGGGGCGTGTGAATTCACCCCTCCACTTT	CASSVGRVNSPLHF
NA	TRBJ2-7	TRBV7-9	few	TGTGCCAGCAGCTCAAATTTCGACAGCCACTACGAGCAGTACTTC	CASSSNFDSHYEQYF
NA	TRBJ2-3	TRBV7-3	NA	TGTGCCAGCAGCTTAAACAGCGGGGATACGCAGTATTTT	CASSLNSGDTQYF
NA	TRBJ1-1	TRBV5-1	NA	TGCGCCAGCAGCTTGGCCCCCGGAGACCACGCTTTCTTT	CASSLAPGDHAFF
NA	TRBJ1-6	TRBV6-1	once	TGTGCCAGCAGTGAGGGCAAAGGGACATCGAGCTCCTATAATTCACCCCTCCACTTT	CASSEGKGTSSSYNSPLHF
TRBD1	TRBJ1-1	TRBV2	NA	TGTGCCAGCAGGCCTGGACAGGGGGAGTACACTGAAGCTTTCTTT	CASRPGQGEYTEAFF
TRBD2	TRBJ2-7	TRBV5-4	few	TGTGCCAGCAGCGTCCGGGGGGGCAGGTACGAGCAGTACTTC	CASSVRGGRYEQYF
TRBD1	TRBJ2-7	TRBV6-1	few	TGTGCCACTTCAGGGGGATCCTACGAGCAGTACTTC	CATSGGSYEQYF
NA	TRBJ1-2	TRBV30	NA	TGTGCCTGGAGTGCAGAGTACGGGGTTCGGTCATCTGGCTACACCTTC	CAWSAEYGVRSSGYTF
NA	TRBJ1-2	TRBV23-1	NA	TGCGCCAGCAGTCAAGGTCCAGGGCCGAACTATGGCTACACCTTC	CASSQGPGPNYGYTF
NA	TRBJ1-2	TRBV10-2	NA	TGCGCCAGCCGGGACTATGATAACTATGGCTACACCTTC	CASRDYDNYGYTF